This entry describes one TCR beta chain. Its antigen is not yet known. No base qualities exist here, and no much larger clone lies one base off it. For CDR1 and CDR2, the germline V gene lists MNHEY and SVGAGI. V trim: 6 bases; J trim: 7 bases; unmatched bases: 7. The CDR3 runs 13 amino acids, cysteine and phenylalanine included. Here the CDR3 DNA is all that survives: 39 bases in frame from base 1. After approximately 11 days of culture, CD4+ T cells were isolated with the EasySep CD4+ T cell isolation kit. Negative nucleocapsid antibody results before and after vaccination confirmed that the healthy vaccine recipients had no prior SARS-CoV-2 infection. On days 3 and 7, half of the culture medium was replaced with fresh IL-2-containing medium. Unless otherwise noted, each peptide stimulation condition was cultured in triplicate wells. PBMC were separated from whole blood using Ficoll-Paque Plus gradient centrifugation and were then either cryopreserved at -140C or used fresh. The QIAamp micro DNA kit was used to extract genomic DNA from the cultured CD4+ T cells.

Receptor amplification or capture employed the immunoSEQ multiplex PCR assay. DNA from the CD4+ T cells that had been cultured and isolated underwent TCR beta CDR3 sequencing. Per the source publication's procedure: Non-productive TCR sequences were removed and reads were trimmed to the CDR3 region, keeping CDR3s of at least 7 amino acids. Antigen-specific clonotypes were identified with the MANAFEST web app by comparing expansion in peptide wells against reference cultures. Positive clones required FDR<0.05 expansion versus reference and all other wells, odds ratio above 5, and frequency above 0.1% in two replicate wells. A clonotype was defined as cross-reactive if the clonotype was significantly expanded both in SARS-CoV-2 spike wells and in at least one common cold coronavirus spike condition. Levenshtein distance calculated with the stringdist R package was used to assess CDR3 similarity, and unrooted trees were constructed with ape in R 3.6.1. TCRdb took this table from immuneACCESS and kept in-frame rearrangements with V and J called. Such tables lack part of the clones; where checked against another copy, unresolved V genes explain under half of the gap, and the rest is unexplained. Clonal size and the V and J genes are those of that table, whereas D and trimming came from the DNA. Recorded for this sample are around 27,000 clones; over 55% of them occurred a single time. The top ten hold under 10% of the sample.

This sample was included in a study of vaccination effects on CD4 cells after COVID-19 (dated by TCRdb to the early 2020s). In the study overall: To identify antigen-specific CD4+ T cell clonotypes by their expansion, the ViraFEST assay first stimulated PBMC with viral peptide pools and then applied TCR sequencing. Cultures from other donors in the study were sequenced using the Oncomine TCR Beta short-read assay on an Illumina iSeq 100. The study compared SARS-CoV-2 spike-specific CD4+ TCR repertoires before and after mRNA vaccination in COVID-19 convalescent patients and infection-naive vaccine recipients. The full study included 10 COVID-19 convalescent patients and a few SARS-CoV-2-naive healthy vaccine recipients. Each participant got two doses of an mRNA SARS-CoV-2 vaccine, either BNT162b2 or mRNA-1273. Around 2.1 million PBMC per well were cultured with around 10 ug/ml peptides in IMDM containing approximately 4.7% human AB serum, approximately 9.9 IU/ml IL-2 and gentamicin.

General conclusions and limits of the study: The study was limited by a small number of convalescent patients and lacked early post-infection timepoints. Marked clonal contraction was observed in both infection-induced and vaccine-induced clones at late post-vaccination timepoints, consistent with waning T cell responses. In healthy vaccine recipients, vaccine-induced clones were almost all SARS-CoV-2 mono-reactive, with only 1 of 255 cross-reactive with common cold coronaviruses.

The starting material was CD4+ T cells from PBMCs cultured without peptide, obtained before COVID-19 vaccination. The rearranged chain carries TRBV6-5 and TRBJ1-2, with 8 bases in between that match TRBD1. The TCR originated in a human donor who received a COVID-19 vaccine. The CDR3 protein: CASRTGTGLGYTF. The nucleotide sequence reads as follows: TGTGCCAGCAGGACAGGGACAGGCCTTGGCTACACCTTC.